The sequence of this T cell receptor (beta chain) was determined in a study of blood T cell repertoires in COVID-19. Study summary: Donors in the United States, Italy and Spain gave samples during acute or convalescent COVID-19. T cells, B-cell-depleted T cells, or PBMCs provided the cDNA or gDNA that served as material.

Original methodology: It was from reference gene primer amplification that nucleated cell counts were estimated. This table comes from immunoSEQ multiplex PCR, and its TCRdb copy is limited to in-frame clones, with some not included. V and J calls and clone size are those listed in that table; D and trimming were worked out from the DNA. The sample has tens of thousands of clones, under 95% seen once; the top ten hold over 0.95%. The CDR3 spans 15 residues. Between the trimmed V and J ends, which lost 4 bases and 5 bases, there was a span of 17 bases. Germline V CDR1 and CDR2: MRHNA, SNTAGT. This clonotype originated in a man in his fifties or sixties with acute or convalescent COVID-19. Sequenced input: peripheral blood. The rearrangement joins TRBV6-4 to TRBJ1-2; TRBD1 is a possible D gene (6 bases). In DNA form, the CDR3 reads TGTGCCAGCAGTGCAGGGGCTCCGCCGGCTTATGGCTACACCTTC. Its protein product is CASSAGAPPAYGYTF.